One and the same sample provided the 21 T cell receptor beta chains below, sequenced in a study of blood T cells in healthy people across ages. A second roughly 7 to 12 cycle PCR used barcoded and J-beta primers. TCRdb re-called the 5' RACE reads with MiXCR, one entry per CDR3 protein. The sample records about 1,500,000 distinct CDR3 sequences, roughly 28% being singletons. Sequencing was carried out using blood. Receptors were obtained from a woman aged 25 to 39 in good health.

As DNA, the CDR3 is TGTGCCAGTAGTCCCAGGACTAGCGGGAGGATTAACAATGAGCAGTTCTTC. It is translated as CASSPRTSGRINNEQFF. The chain carries TRBV19 and TRBJ2-1, with 14 bases matching TRBD2. Germline V gene sequence: CDR1 LNHDA, CDR2 SQIVND (reference sequence). This CDR3 spans 17 amino acids. J was trimmed by 5 bases and V by 5 bases; bases with no gene match: 8.

The chain links TRBV19 to TRBJ1-5; possible D gene TRBD1, 5 bases. The V end lost 3 bases, the J end lost 2 bases, and 8 bases lay between the germline ends. The germline V gene has CDR1 LNHDA and CDR2 SQIVND (reference sequence). The CDR3 spans 14 residues. The CDR3 region is CASSMGEGNQPQHF. CDR3 sequence (DNA): TGTGCCAGTAGTATGGGGGAGGGCAATCAGCCCCAGCATTTT.

This chain links TRBV20-1 with TRBJ2-3; the D gene is possibly TRBD1 (6 bases). The length of the CDR3 is 16 residues. Germline V CDR1 and CDR2: DFQATT, SNEGSKA (reference sequence). With 4 bases removed from V and 5 bases from J, the gap between germline ends came to 22 bases. CDR3 nucleotide sequence: TGCAGTGCTAACCGCCCCGGGGCAGGGGCCGGAGATACGCAGTATTTT. Translating gives CSANRPGAGAGDTQYF.

The chain uses TRBV7-9 and TRBJ1-1; D remains ambiguous. V lost 3 bases, J lost 5 bases, and 7 bases lay in between. This CDR3 region has 12 residues. Per germline, CDR1 SEHNR and CDR2 FQNEAQ (reference sequence). In nucleotides, the CDR3 is TGTGCCAGCAGCTTTGAGACGACTGAAGCTTTCTTT. Its protein product is CASSFETTEAFF. Full variable domain (missing parts from reference TRBV7-9 and TRBJ1-1): DTGVSQNPRHKITKRGQNVTFRCDPISEHNRLYWYRQTLGQGPEFLTYFQNEAQLEKSRLLSDRFSAERPKGSFSTLEIQRTEQGDSAMYLCASSFETTEAFFGQGTRLTVV.

J is TRBJ2-5 and V is TRBV12-3 or TRBV12-4, with TRBD2 matching over 8 bases. V lost 1 base, J lost 3 bases, and 4 bases stayed unmatched. The CDR3 covers 15 residues. In nucleotides, the CDR3 is TGTGCCAGCAGTTTAGGAGCGGGGGAGGAAGAGACCCAGTACTTC. Its protein product is CASSLGAGEEETQYF.

This clonotype came up a few times. In DNA form, the CDR3 reads TGTGCCAGCAGCTCCGCTAGCGGGTACTACAATGAGCAGTTCTTC. Amino acid sequence: CASSSASGYYNEQFF. J is TRBJ2-1 and V is TRBV6-1; 8 nucleotides align to TRBD2. Germline V gene sequence: CDR1 MNHNS, CDR2 SASEGT. CDR3 size: 15 residues. V lost 6 bases to trimming and J lost 3 bases; unmatched junction nucleotides: 7.

Comments on this clonotype: This may be a read error: a much more frequent sequence differs by one nucleotide. The chain employs TRBV7-2 and TRBJ2-3; TRBD1 might be the D (5 bases). The CDR3 spans 14 residues. Germline V gives CDR1 SGHTA, CDR2 FQGNSA. The CDR3 DNA reads TGTGCCAGCAGCTTAGAGGCAGGGCCAGATATGCAGTATTTT. This gives the protein CASSLEAGPDMQYF.

J is TRBJ1-1 and V is TRBV5-1, with D perhaps matching TRBD1 (6 bases). Germline CDR1 SGHRS, CDR2 YFSETQ. Trimming stripped 3 bases from V and 1 base from J, with 13 bases between. The CDR3 loop spans 15 amino acids. The CDR3 DNA reads as TGCGCCAGCAGCTCTTCCGGGACACCGAACACTGAAGCTTTCTTT. Translation gives CASSSSGTPNTEAFF.

This clonotype was seen once. The V gene is TRBV20-1, the J gene TRBJ2-5, with D possibly being TRBD1 (7 bases). Germline V CDR1 and CDR2: DFQATT, SNEGSKA (reference sequence). The CDR3 sequence is 15 residues long. The V end lost 4 bases, the J end lost 4 bases, and 19 bases lay between the germline ends. The CDR3 is CSATSSEGASETQYF. As DNA, the CDR3 is TGCAGTGCTACCTCTAGCGAGGGGGCCTCAGAGACCCAGTACTTC.

The rearrangement uses TRBV4-1 and TRBJ1-2, with a tentative D call TRBD1 (6 bases). The CDR3 totals 15 residues. Germline-derived CDR1 and CDR2 are MGHRA and YSYEKL. V lost 3 bases to trimming and J lost 2 bases, with 13 bases between them. The CDR3 loop is CASSHNTGPNYGYTF. The CDR3 region has the DNA TGCGCCAGCAGCCATAATACAGGGCCAAACTATGGCTACACCTTC.

The CDR3 nucleotides read TGCGCCAGCAGCTGGACAACGAACACCGGGGAGCTGTTTTTT. Translating gives CASSWTTNTGELFF. V and J are TRBV5-1 and TRBJ2-2; a weak D match, TRBD1 (5 bases). In germline, CDR1 is SGHRS, CDR2 YFSETQ. The V gene lost 3 bases and the J gene lost 0 bases, with 6 bases spanning the gap. This CDR3 spans 14 amino acids. The complete variable domain, with remaining parts taken from reference TRBV5-1 and TRBJ2-2, reads KAGVTQTPRYLIKTRGQQVTLSCSPISGHRSVSWYQQTPGQGLQFLFEYFSETQRNKGNFPGRFSGRQFSNSRSEMNVSTLELGDSALYLCASSWTTNTGELFFGEGSRLTVL.

The rearrangement links TRBV27 to TRBJ1-2; perhaps TRBD1 as D (6 bases). Germline V gene sequence: CDR1 MNHEY, CDR2 SMNVEV (reference sequence). CDR3 length: 19 amino acids. The ends were cut back, 10 bases at V and 7 bases at J, with 37 bases in the middle. CDR3 nucleotides: TGTGCCACCGCGACTAGCGGGGAGCACACAGATACAGGGATGGCTGGCTACACCTTC. This codes for CATATSGEHTDTGMAGYTF.

The gene calls are TRBV12-3 or TRBV12-4 and TRBJ2-5, with D possibly matching TRBD1 (5 bases). Matching the DNA end better, TRBJ2-7 makes the J call doubtful. There are 15 residues in the CDR3. The CDR3 is CASSSRQSSSYEQYF. Here the CDR3 DNA reads TGTGCCAGCAGTTCACGACAGTCTTCCTCCTACGAGCAGTACTTC.

CDR3 sequence reads: CSASATSGRTDTQYF. CDR3 sequence (DNA): TGCAGTGCTAGCGCTACTAGCGGGAGAACAGATACGCAGTATTTT. The chain couples TRBV20-1 to TRBJ2-3; TRBD2 matches 11 bases. Per germline, CDR1 DFQATT and CDR2 SNEGSKA (reference sequence). The V gene end was trimmed by 3 bases and the J gene end by 3 bases; junction bases not matched to a gene: 5. This CDR3 has 15 residues.

This chain connects TRBV5-1 to TRBJ2-1; 14 bases are a match to TRBD2. CDR1 and CDR2 from the germline V gene are SGHRS and YFSETQ. The CDR3 extends over 18 amino acids. The V and J ends lost 6 bases and 3 bases, in that order; junction bases with no gene match: 11. The CDR3 nucleotides are TGCGCCAGCACCCTAGGGACTAGCGGGAGCGGCGTCTACAATGAGCAGTTCTTC. Translating it yields CASTLGTSGSGVYNEQFF.

The chain is built from TRBV5-1 and TRBJ2-4; the D gene could be TRBD1 or TRBD2 (5 bases each). The CDR3 contains 16 residues. Germline lookup yields CDR1 SGHRS and CDR2 YFSETQ. V was shortened by 4 bases and J by 4 bases, with 18 bases between the two germline ends. The CDR3 region is CASSPGPGGVKNIQYF. CDR3 coding DNA: TGCGCCAGCAGCCCGGGGCCTGGCGGCGTGAAAAACATTCAGTACTTC.

This clonotype was observed at least ten times. This chain joins TRBV5-1 and TRBJ2-5; D unclear. The V gene's germline CDR1 is SGHRS and CDR2 YFSETQ. V was pared by 0 bases and J by 1 base, with 7 bases between. This CDR3 contains 14 residues. The CDR3 DNA sequence: TGCGCCAGCAGCTTGGAGACGTCCCAAGAGACCCAGTACTTC. Translation: CASSLETSQETQYF.

As for this clonotype: A much larger clonotype is one base distant, so this may be a read error. The rearrangement links TRBV12-3 or TRBV12-4 to TRBJ2-7; TRBD2 agrees at 7 bases. This CDR3 comprises 12 residues. Trimming removed 5 bases from V and 7 bases from J; junction bases left unmatched: 5. The CDR3 loop reads CASSGRAGEQYF. CDR3 sequence (DNA): TGTGCCAGCAGTGGGAGGGCCGGTGAGCAGTACTTC.

V and J are TRBV6-5 and TRBJ1-2; D ambiguous. Trimming pared 0 bases from V and 5 bases from J, leaving 7 bases between. The CDR3 totals 13 residues. Germline CDR1 and CDR2: MNHEY and SVGAGI. Here the CDR3 reads CASSYSLEYGYTF. Written as DNA, the CDR3 is TGTGCCAGCAGTTACTCTCTCGAGTATGGCTACACCTTC.

This clonotype was detected many times. The rearrangement uses TRBV20-1 and TRBJ2-7; D is perhaps TRBD1 (6 bases). V lost 2 bases, J lost 4 bases, and 18 bases lay in between. The CDR3 extends over 15 amino acids. CDR1 and CDR2 from the germline V gene are DFQATT and SNEGSKA (reference sequence). The CDR3, as DNA: TGCAGTGCTAGACAAGGACAGCACACCCCTTACGAGCAGTACTTC. Translated: CSARQGQHTPYEQYF.

This clonotype has a handful of counts. V and J are TRBV9 and TRBJ2-7; the match to TRBD2 covers 11 bases. The CDR3 consists of 16 residues. Losses at the gene ends were 0 bases for V and 3 bases for J; bases not matched to a gene: 5. CDR1 and CDR2 from the germline V gene are SGDLS and YYNGEE. In DNA form, the CDR3 reads TGTGCCAGCAGCGTAGGTCGGACTAGCGGGCACTACGAGCAGTACTTC. Amino acid sequence: CASSVGRTSGHYEQYF.